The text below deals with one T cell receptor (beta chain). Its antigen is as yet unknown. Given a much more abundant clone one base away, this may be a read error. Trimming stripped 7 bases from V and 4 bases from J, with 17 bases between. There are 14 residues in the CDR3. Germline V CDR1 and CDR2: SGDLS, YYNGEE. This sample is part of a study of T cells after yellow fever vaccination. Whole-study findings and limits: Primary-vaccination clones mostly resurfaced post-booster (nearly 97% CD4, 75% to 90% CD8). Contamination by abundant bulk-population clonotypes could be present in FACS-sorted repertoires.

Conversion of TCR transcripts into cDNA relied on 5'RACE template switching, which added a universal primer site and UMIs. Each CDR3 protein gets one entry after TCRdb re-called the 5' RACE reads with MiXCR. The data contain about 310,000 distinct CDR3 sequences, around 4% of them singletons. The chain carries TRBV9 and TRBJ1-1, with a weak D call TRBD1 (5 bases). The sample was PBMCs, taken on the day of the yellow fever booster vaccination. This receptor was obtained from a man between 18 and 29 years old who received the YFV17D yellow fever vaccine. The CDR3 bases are TGTGCCAGCCAAGACCCGGGGGACGGCACTGAAGCTTTCTTT. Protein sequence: CASQDPGDGTEAFF.